This T cell receptor beta chain was captured in a study of blood T cell repertoires in COVID-19. Looking at the study overall: Samples taken during acute and convalescent COVID-19 were collected in the United States, Italy and Spain.

The CDR3 is 17 residues long. Germline CDR1 and CDR2: LNHDA and SQIVND (reference sequence). The V segment lost 2 bases and the J segment 4 bases; nucleotides outside the gene matches: 9. Repertoires were generated with immunoSEQ multiplex PCR, while TCRdb's copy carries only in-frame clones and drops some. The table has under 55,000 clones, roughly 85% seen once; the top ten hold 25%. Sample: peripheral blood. V and J are TRBV19 and TRBJ2-3; 10 bases are a match to TRBD1. The source of this sequence is a man between 65 and 79 years old with acute or convalescent COVID-19. The CDR3 protein is CASSITGQGNLADTQYF. CDR3 coding DNA: TGTGCCAGTAGTATAACGGGACAGGGGAATCTGGCAGATACGCAGTATTTT.